This TCR beta chain was captured by sequencing in a study of T-cell reconstitution after alpha-beta-depleted transplantation in children. It was with unique molecular identifiers that the TCRbeta library was prepared. TCRdb re-called the PCR reads through MiXCR, storing one row per CDR3 protein. The sample lists 400,000 to 500,000 distinct CDR3 sequences, roughly a tenth occurring once. This clonotype was seen only a few times. V lost 5 bases, J lost 0 bases, and 6 bases stayed unmatched. CDR1 DFQATT and CDR2 SNEGSKA come from the germline V gene (reference sequence). The CDR3 runs to 14 residues. This sample comprised PBMCs from the stem cell graft donor, obtained from the stem cell graft. The chain employs TRBV20-1 and TRBJ2-7; 8 bases map to TRBD1. The receptor's source is a human donor who donated a stem cell graft to a child with acute myeloid leukemia. The CDR3 protein is CSAEDRALSYEQYF. CDR3 in DNA: TGCAGTGCTGAGGACAGGGCCCTCTCCTACGAGCAGTACTTC.